This TCR beta chain was sequenced for a study of T cells in Graves' hyperthyroidism and ophthalmopathy. Per germline, CDR1 SGHTS and CDR2 YDEGEE. The ends were cut back, 0 bases at V and 2 bases at J, with 12 bases in the middle. The CDR3 extends over 15 amino acids. TCR beta CDR3 region amplification was performed from RNA transcripts. Primed by the HTBI set, a first-round RT-PCR was run on the TCR CDR3. One entry per CDR3 protein, called by TCRdb with MiXCR from the multiplex PCR reads. This sample has 450,000 to 600,000 distinct CDR3 sequences, with less than 20% found just once. Based on clinical symptoms, serum thyroxine and TRAb, thyroid ultrasound and orbital computed tomography, diagnoses were reached.

This TCR derives from a man in his forties with Graves' ophthalmopathy. Sequencing was performed on blood. The chain is built from TRBV5-8 and TRBJ2-7, with a tentative D call TRBD1 (6 bases). The CDR3 bases are TGTGCCAGCAGCTTGGATAGGGGGTGGGCCTACGAGCAGTACTTC. Translation gives CASSLDRGWAYEQYF.